A selection of T cell receptor beta chains follows, all from one sample in a study of shared clonotypes between healthy human individuals. The assay was immunoSEQ multiplex PCR, and TCRdb's table has in-frame clones only and misses some. This sample has about a million clones, with more than 60% found just once. The sequencing input was memory CD4+ T cells sorted from blood. These TCRs come from a young man in good health. Each CDR3 is given with its conserved first and last residue. D genes are given only for firm matches. Not all rows give a size; the values are once, few, many and, for expanded clones, a class.

CDR3aa: CASSFLIGSGANVLTF; CDR3nt: TGTGCCAGCAGCTTTTTAATCGGCTCTGGGGCCAACGTCCTGACTTTC; j_gene: TRBJ2-6; v_gene: TRBV7-9; d_gene: -; abundance: -
CDR3aa: CASSYAPGQAYEQYF; CDR3nt: TGTGCCAGCAGTTATGCCCCCGGACAGGCCTACGAGCAGTACTTC; j_gene: TRBJ2-7; v_gene: TRBV7-2; d_gene: TRBD1; abundance: -
CDR3aa: CASSLAPGEGYEQYF; CDR3nt: TGCGCCAGCAGCTTGGCCCCGGGGGAAGGTTACGAGCAGTACTTC; j_gene: TRBJ2-7; v_gene: TRBV5-1; d_gene: -; abundance: once
CDR3aa: CASSDSGTGGGEQYF; CDR3nt: TGTGCCAGCAGTGACTCCGGGACAGGGGGCGGCGAGCAGTACTTC; j_gene: TRBJ2-7; v_gene: TRBV6-1; d_gene: TRBD1; abundance: -
CDR3aa: CASRFIQGRHEAFF; CDR3nt: TGTGCCAGCCGTTTCATACAGGGGAGACATGAAGCTTTCTTT; j_gene: TRBJ1-1; v_gene: TRBV6-5; d_gene: TRBD1; abundance: -
CDR3aa: CASSSHAKGDYNSPLHF; CDR3nt: TGTGCCAGCAGCTCCCATGCGAAGGGAGATTATAATTCACCCCTCCACTTT; j_gene: TRBJ1-6; v_gene: TRBV5-6; d_gene: -; abundance: -
CDR3aa: CASSDPGQGTTDTQYF; CDR3nt: TGTGCCAGCAGTGACCCTGGACAGGGGACAACAGATACGCAGTATTTT; j_gene: TRBJ2-3; v_gene: TRBV28; d_gene: TRBD1; abundance: -
CDR3aa: CADPEGDPGEKLFF; CDR3nt: TGTGCCGACCCCGAGGGTGATCCTGGGGAAAAACTGTTTTTT; j_gene: TRBJ1-4; v_gene: TRBV9; d_gene: -; abundance: few
CDR3aa: CASSPSLGQGENIQYF; CDR3nt: TGTGCCAGCTCACCATCCTTGGGACAGGGGGAAAACATTCAGTACTTC; j_gene: TRBJ2-4; v_gene: TRBV18; d_gene: TRBD1; abundance: -
CDR3aa: CASSHSYTGIRDTQYF; CDR3nt: TGCGCCAGCAGCCATAGCTATACAGGGATAAGAGATACGCAGTATTTT; j_gene: TRBJ2-3; v_gene: TRBV4-1; d_gene: -; abundance: once
CDR3aa: CASSLTGTGVGHEQYF; CDR3nt: TGTGCCAGCAGCTTAACGGGGACAGGGGTTGGCCACGAGCAGTACTTC; j_gene: TRBJ2-7; v_gene: TRBV7-2; d_gene: TRBD1; abundance: -
CDR3aa: CASSEEVGEVSTDTQYF; CDR3nt: TGCGCCAGCAGTGAGGAGGTGGGGGAGGTTAGCACAGATACGCAGTATTTT; j_gene: TRBJ2-3; v_gene: TRBV10-2; d_gene: -; abundance: -
CDR3aa: CASSEYVGSTDTQYF; CDR3nt: TGTGCCAGCAGTGAATACGTAGGAAGCACAGATACGCAGTATTTT; j_gene: TRBJ2-3; v_gene: TRBV25-1; d_gene: -; abundance: -
CDR3aa: CALRPDRGRTQYF; CDR3nt: TGTGCCCTCCGCCCGGACAGGGGGCGGACGCAGTATTTT; j_gene: TRBJ2-3; v_gene: TRBV30; d_gene: TRBD1; abundance: -
CDR3aa: CASSLLSGTGIYEQYF; CDR3nt: TGTGCCAGCAGCCTGTTATCCGGGACAGGGATCTACGAGCAGTACTTC; j_gene: TRBJ2-7; v_gene: TRBV7-2; d_gene: TRBD1; abundance: few
CDR3aa: CASSSSLNPGPQYF; CDR3nt: TGTGCCAGCAGCTCATCATTAAATCCCGGGCCCCAGTACTTC; j_gene: TRBJ2-5; v_gene: TRBV11-3; d_gene: -; abundance: few